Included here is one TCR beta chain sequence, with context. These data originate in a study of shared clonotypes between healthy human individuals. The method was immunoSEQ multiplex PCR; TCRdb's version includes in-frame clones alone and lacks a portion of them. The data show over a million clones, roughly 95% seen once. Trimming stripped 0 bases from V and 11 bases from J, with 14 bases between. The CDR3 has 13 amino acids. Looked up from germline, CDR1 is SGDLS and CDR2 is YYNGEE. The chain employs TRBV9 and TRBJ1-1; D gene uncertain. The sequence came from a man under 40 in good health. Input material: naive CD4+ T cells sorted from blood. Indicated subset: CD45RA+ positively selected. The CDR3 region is CASSVAGDPNAFF. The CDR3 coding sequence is TGTGCCAGCAGCGTAGCTGGTGACCCAAATGCTTTCTTT.